This TCR beta chain comes out of a study of T cell changes during pregnancy in multiple sclerosis. Clones were sequenced by immunoSEQ multiplex PCR, and TCRdb holds only the in-frame ones, with some missing. The top ten hold approximately 1.2% of the sample, which has roughly 70,000 clones, around 90% seen once. Germline-derived CDR1 and CDR2 are SGHRS and YFSETQ. V dropped 2 bases and J dropped 5 bases, with 19 bases sitting between them. This CDR3 region has 16 residues. Sequences were derived from peripheral blood, sampled in the third trimester of pregnancy. J is TRBJ1-1 and V is TRBV5-1, with a weak D call TRBD1 (6 bases). This receptor was identified in a female donor with multiple sclerosis, enrolled in a pregnancy study. This CDR3 reads CASSFWVRGRWTEAFF. CDR3 nucleotide sequence: TGCGCCAGCAGCTTCTGGGTCAGGGGCCGCTGGACTGAAGCTTTCTTT.